Below are 31 T cell receptor beta chains sequenced from a single sample in a study of cytomegalovirus exposure and HLA in healthy donors. Researchers ran the PCR with 60 Vbeta and 13 Jbeta primers. The protocol was immunoSEQ multiplex PCR, while the TCRdb copy is restricted to in-frame clones and leaves out a portion. The table includes 90,000 to 150,000 clones, about 8.6% detected once. Sequenced input: PBMCs. The receptors here all came from a woman aged 40 to 50 in good health and CMV-seropositive.

As to this clone: Other DNA sequences of this sample code for an identical CDR3. The J gene is TRBJ2-7, the V gene TRBV29-1, with 7 nucleotides matching TRBD1. J lost 0 bases, V lost 6 bases, and 5 bases had no gene match. Germline-derived CDR1 and CDR2 are SQVTM and ANQGSEA. This CDR3 region has 13 residues. CDR3 protein: CSVRTGDSYEQYF. The DNA for the CDR3 is TGCAGCGTGAGGACAGGAGACTCCTACGAGCAGTACTTC.

The chain carries TRBV4-1 and TRBJ1-2, with D possibly matching TRBD1 (5 bases). Germline CDR1 is MGHRA and CDR2 is YSYEKL. The CDR3 loop spans 15 amino acids. The V end was cut by 4 bases, the J end by 5 bases, with 17 bases between. CDR3 sequence (DNA): TGCGCCAGCAGCCCCCTGGTGGGGGGAGGATATGGCTACACCTTC. The encoded protein is CASSPLVGGGYGYTF.

The CDR3 is CASSPRDMGGNQPQHF. The DNA of the CDR3 is TGTGCCAGCTCACCACGGGACATGGGAGGCAATCAGCCCCAGCATTTT. The gene calls are TRBV18 and TRBJ1-5, with a possible D match to TRBD1 (6 bases). This CDR3 is built from 16 residues. V was pared by 1 base and J by 2 bases, with 12 bases between. Germline CDR1 reads KGHSH; CDR2 reads LQKENI.

This clone was found a few times. J is TRBJ1-2 and V is TRBV7-2; possible D gene TRBD1, 6 bases. CDR1 and CDR2 (germline): SGHTA, FQGNSA. V was pared by 5 bases and J by 2 bases, with 9 bases between. This CDR3 region has 13 residues. The CDR3 is CASSQTGNYGYTF. In DNA, the CDR3 is TGTGCCAGCAGCCAAACAGGGAACTATGGCTACACCTTC. The full variable domain, completed using reference TRBV7-2 and TRBJ1-2, is GAGVSQSPSNKVTEKGKDVELRCDPISGHTALYWYRQSLGQGLEFLIYFQGNSAPDKSGLPSDRFSAERTGGSVSTLTIQRTQQEDSAVYLCASSQTGNYGYTFGSGTRLTVV.

This clone was observed a single time. The chain joins TRBV5-1 to TRBJ2-4, with 10 bases fitting TRBD1. This CDR3 is built from 16 residues. The germline V gene has CDR1 SGHRS and CDR2 YFSETQ. V was pared by 0 bases and J by 8 bases, with 8 bases of the junction left unmatched. The CDR3 here is CASSLAGTGAEDIQYF. As DNA, the CDR3 is TGCGCCAGCAGCTTGGCCGGGACAGGGGCGGAGGACATTCAGTACTTC.

This clone was observed a handful of times. This sequence joins TRBV2 and TRBJ1-5, with D unclear. The V gene's germline CDR1 is SNHLY and CDR2 FYNNEI. V shed 7 bases and J shed 0 bases, with 10 bases lying between them. This CDR3 is 14 amino acids long. For the CDR3, the DNA is TGTGCCAGCATTCGGGGAAATAGCAATCAGCCCCAGCATTTT. Translated: CASIRGNSNQPQHF.

The sample holds a few counts of this clone. The gene calls are TRBV5-1 and TRBJ1-2; 10 bases agree with TRBD1. This CDR3 region has 15 residues. V was clipped by 4 bases and J by 5 bases; unmatched bases: 8. Germline loops: CDR1 SGHRS, CDR2 YFSETQ. In DNA form, the CDR3 reads TGCGCCAGCAGCGGGGGACAGGGGCCTTTATATGGCTACACCTTC. It is translated as CASSGGQGPLYGYTF. Looking up the rest from reference TRBV5-1 and TRBJ1-2 gives the full variable domain: KAGVTQTPRYLIKTRGQQVTLSCSPISGHRSVSWYQQTPGQGLQFLFEYFSETQRNKGNFPGRFSGRQFSNSRSEMNVSTLELGDSALYLCASSGGQGPLYGYTFGSGTRLTVV.

The chain carries TRBV28 and TRBJ2-3, with D possibly matching TRBD1 (5 bases). The CDR3 has 15 amino acids. Trimming left V 2 bases short and J 5 bases short, with 14 bases between. Germline CDR1 MDHEN, CDR2 SYDVKM. For the CDR3, the DNA is TGTGCCAGCAGTTTACGTAGGGGCTTCGGAGATACGCAGTATTTT. Its protein is CASSLRRGFGDTQYF.

The sample holds a few counts of this clone. The chain carries TRBV5-8 and TRBJ1-3; D is possibly TRBD1 (5 bases). The CDR3 extends over 16 amino acids. CDR1 is SGHTS, CDR2 YDEGEE, per germline. Trimming stripped 0 bases from V and 0 bases from J, with 10 bases between. The CDR3 spells CASSLATDSSGNTIYF. Here the CDR3 DNA reads TGTGCCAGCAGCTTGGCGACAGATAGCTCTGGAAACACCATATATTTT.

V and J are TRBV7-3 and TRBJ1-2; the match to TRBD1 covers 9 bases. Germline CDR1 reads SGHTA; CDR2 reads FQGTGA. This CDR3 has 16 amino acids. J lost 7 bases, V lost 0 bases, and 9 bases had no gene match. CDR3 amino acids: CASSLTPGQGLGGYTF. The CDR3 coding sequence is TGTGCCAGCAGCTTAACCCCGGGACAGGGCCTCGGTGGCTACACCTTC.

The genes are TRBV15 and TRBJ2-3; TRBD1 matches 7 bases. J gave up 4 bases and V 0 bases, and 4 bases lay outside the gene matches. The CDR3 is 15 amino acids. Germline V gene sequence: CDR1 LNHNV, CDR2 YYDKDF (reference sequence). CDR3 DNA sequence: TGTGCCACCAGCAGAGAGAAGGGGGCCCCAGATACGCAGTATTTT. It specifies CATSREKGAPDTQYF.

This clone showed up just a few times. V is TRBV6-5 and J is TRBJ1-1; D is undetermined. Per germline, CDR1 MNHEY and CDR2 SVGAGI. The V end lost 8 bases, the J end lost 10 bases, and 14 bases lay between the germline ends. The CDR3 runs 11 residues. CDR3 bases: TGTGCCAGCGTCAACCCCGGAGGAGCTTTCTTT. Its protein product is CASVNPGGAFF.

This clone showed up just a few times. The chain couples TRBV2 to TRBJ2-4; D is unresolved. CDR1 SNHLY and CDR2 FYNNEI come from the germline V gene. The CDR3 spans 10 residues. V was pared by 3 bases and J by 10 bases, with 4 bases between. The CDR3 DNA sequence: TGTGCCAGCAGTGACGGGATTCAGTACTTC. Its protein product is CASSDGIQYF.

This clone came up a few times. The genes are TRBV11-2 and TRBJ2-3; a possible D gene is TRBD1 (5 bases). Trimming shortened V by 3 bases and J by 2 bases, and 18 bases separated the two germline ends. The CDR3 runs 17 residues. Germline V CDR1 and CDR2: SGHAT, FQNNGV. As DNA, the CDR3 is TGTGCCAGCAGCTTCCAGATGGAGCGACAGTTCACAGATACGCAGTATTTT. Amino acids: CASSFQMERQFTDTQYF.

This clone was seen only a few times. V usage is TRBV7-9 and J usage is TRBJ1-1; 10 positions agree with TRBD1. This CDR3 has 15 amino acids. J was trimmed by 1 base and V by 5 bases; bases with no gene match: 4. Germline CDR1 is SEHNR and CDR2 is FQNEAQ (reference sequence). CDR3 DNA: TGTGCCAGCAGCCAAAGACAGGGGGCGAACACTGAAGCTTTCTTT. It specifies CASSQRQGANTEAFF.

This clone was detected only a few times. The chain employs TRBV5-8 and TRBJ2-1; tentatively, D is TRBD2 (5 bases). The germline V and J ends were trimmed by 8 bases and 6 bases, with 27 bases remaining between them. The CDR3 runs to 17 residues. Germline V gene data show CDR1 as SGHTS and CDR2 as YDEGEE. CDR3 protein: CASSKSRAIIRGNEQFF. The DNA of the CDR3 is TGTGCCAGTAGCAAGTCACGGGCTATAATCCGGGGCAATGAGCAGTTCTTC.

This clone was counted a few times. V is TRBV6-1 and J is TRBJ2-2; tentatively, D is TRBD1 (5 bases). Germline lookup yields CDR1 MNHNS and CDR2 SASEGT. The V and J ends lost 6 bases and 1 base respectively, with 9 bases between them. This CDR3 region has 14 residues. The CDR3 bases are TGTGCCAGCAGCGAGACAGTGAACACCGGGGAGCTGTTTTTT. This codes for CASSETVNTGELFF.

This clone was seen a handful of times. This chain links TRBV6-1 with TRBJ1-2, with 8 bases lining up with TRBD1. This CDR3 has 13 residues. V dropped 3 bases and J dropped 3; count of bases not matched to a gene: 0. The germline V gene has CDR1 MNHNS and CDR2 SASEGT. The CDR3 coding sequence is TGTGCCAGCAGTGAGGACAGGGACTATGGCTACACCTTC. Translating gives CASSEDRDYGYTF.

This clone was seen a few times. The chain joins TRBV30 to TRBJ2-2; D ambiguous. The CDR3 has 14 residues. Germline CDR1 is GTSNPN and CDR2 is SVGIG (reference sequence). The V gene lost 0 bases and the J gene lost 0 bases, with 5 bases spanning the gap. The CDR3 spells CAWSVAANTGELFF. CDR3 bases: TGTGCCTGGAGTGTGGCAGCGAACACCGGGGAGCTGTTTTTT.

There are a few counts of this clone. This rearrangement joins TRBV9 to TRBJ2-5; 9 nucleotides line up with TRBD1. Germline CDR1 and CDR2: SGDLS and YYNGEE. The J segment lost 5 bases and the V segment lost 4 bases, leaving 9 bases of the junction unmatched. CDR3 length: 15 amino acids. The CDR3, as DNA: TGTGCCAGCAGCTTCACCGGGACAGGGCTGGAGACCCAGTACTTC. This encodes CASSFTGTGLETQYF.

The chain links TRBV7-9 to TRBJ1-2; 7 bases match TRBD1. The CDR3 loop spans 15 amino acids. The germline CDR1 and CDR2 sequences are SEHNR and FQNEAQ (reference sequence). The V segment lost 1 base and the J segment 5 bases; nucleotides outside the gene matches: 7. The CDR3 sequence is CASSLVGTDTYGYTF. For the CDR3, the DNA is TGTGCCAGCAGCTTAGTCGGGACAGACACTTATGGCTACACCTTC.

This clone turned up a few times. J is TRBJ1-4 and V is TRBV28; D perhaps matches TRBD1 (6 bases). This CDR3 comprises 15 residues. V was shortened by 6 bases and J by 0 bases, with 11 bases between the two germline ends. CDR1 is MDHEN, CDR2 SYDVKM, per germline. CDR3 loop: CASSVGQSTNEKLFF. In DNA form, the CDR3 reads TGTGCCAGCAGCGTTGGACAGTCAACTAATGAAAAACTGTTTTTT.

This clone was picked up a small number of times. The rearrangement uses TRBV10-2 and TRBJ2-5; 9 nucleotides line up with TRBD1. Germline CDR1 and CDR2: WSHSY and SAAADI. Trimming took 7 bases from V and 3 from J; bases not matched to a gene: 6. The CDR3 sequence is 14 residues long. CDR3 sequence (DNA): TGCGCCAGCAACCCGACAGGGGGTAAAGAGACCCAGTACTTC. Translation gives CASNPTGGKETQYF.

This chain uses TRBV11-2 with TRBJ2-5; the match to TRBD1 covers 10 bases. J was trimmed by 4 bases and V by 6 bases; bases with no gene match: 8. CDR1 is SGHAT and CDR2 is FQNNGV in the germline V gene. CDR3 length equals 15 residues. CDR3 nucleotide sequence: TGTGCCAGCAGGACGCCGGGACAGGGGTCAGAGACCCAGTACTTC. Its protein product is CASRTPGQGSETQYF.

V usage is TRBV20-1 and J usage is TRBJ1-4; D might be TRBD1 (5 bases). CDR1 is DFQATT and CDR2 is SNEGSKA in the germline V gene (reference sequence). Trimming shortened V by 8 bases and J by 8 bases, and 9 bases separated the two germline ends. CDR3 length: 10 amino acids. CDR3 DNA sequence: TGCAGTCCCACAGGAGAAAAACTGTTTTTT. As protein: CSPTGEKLFF.

The rearrangement uses TRBV6-6 and TRBJ1-6; 7 bases match TRBD1. Germline CDR1 and CDR2: MNHNY and SVGAGI (reference sequence). The CDR3 runs 13 residues. V shed 11 bases and J 5 bases; nucleotides not matched to a gene: 6. The CDR3 DNA reads as TGTGCCGGGTCCGGGACAGATAATTCACCCCTCCACTTT. Translated: CAGSGTDNSPLHF.

The J gene is TRBJ1-1, the V gene TRBV10-1; the match to TRBD1 covers 8 bases. J was trimmed by 5 bases and V by 0 bases; bases with no gene match: 5. CDR1 and CDR2 from the germline V gene are WNHNN and SYGVQD (reference sequence). The CDR3 covers 15 residues. CDR3 amino acids: CASSESSRGLTEAFF. DNA of the CDR3: TGCGCCAGCAGTGAGTCGAGCAGGGGGCTAACTGAAGCTTTCTTT.

This clone turned up a few times. The chain joins TRBV23-1 to TRBJ1-2, with 7 bases that match TRBD1. TRBV23-1 is given ORF status, its function remaining uncertain. The CDR3 runs to 17 residues. V shed 4 bases and J 4 bases; nucleotides not matched to a gene: 15. The CDR3 DNA is TGCGCCAGCAGTCCAATCGACAGGGTGAGGATTAGCTATGGCTACACCTTC. Translating gives CASSPIDRVRISYGYTF.

The CDR3 DNA reads TGTGCCAGCAGTCCTATGGTAGAAGCTTTCTTT. Translation gives CASSPMVEAFF. The chain has TRBV28 and TRBJ1-1; no clear D. The CDR3 runs 11 residues. V lost 5 bases to trimming and J lost 8 bases, with 9 bases between them. CDR1 MDHEN and CDR2 SYDVKM come from the germline V gene.

This chain joins TRBV30 and TRBJ1-1; D call uncertain. This CDR3 is 15 amino acids long. Germline loops: CDR1 GTSNPN, CDR2 SVGIG (reference sequence). Trimming stripped 0 bases from V and 3 bases from J, with 14 bases between. CDR3 nucleotides: TGTGCCTGGAGTGTAGAGTCCTTGCTGGACACTGAAGCTTTCTTT. Translation: CAWSVESLLDTEAFF.

This chain joins TRBV6-1 and TRBJ1-2, with TRBD1 matching 9 bases. Looked up from germline, CDR1 is MNHNS and CDR2 is SASEGT. Unmatched junction bases numbered 9, after V lost 3 bases and J lost 7 bases. The CDR3 consists of 15 residues. CDR3 protein: CASSEIPGQGAGYTF. The CDR3 DNA reads as TGTGCCAGCAGTGAGATTCCGGGACAGGGTGCTGGCTACACCTTC.